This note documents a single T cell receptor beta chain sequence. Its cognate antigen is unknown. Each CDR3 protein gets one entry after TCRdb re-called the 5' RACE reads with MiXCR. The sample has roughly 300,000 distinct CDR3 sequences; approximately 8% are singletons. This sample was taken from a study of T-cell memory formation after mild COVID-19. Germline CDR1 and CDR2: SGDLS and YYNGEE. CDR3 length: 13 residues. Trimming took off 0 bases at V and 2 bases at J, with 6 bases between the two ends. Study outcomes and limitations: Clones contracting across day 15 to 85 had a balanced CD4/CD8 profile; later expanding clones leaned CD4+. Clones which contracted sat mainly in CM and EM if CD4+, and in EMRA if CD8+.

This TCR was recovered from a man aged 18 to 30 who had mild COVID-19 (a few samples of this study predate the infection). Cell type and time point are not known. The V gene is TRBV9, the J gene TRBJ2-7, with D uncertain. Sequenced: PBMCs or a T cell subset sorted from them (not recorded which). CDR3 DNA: TGTGCCAGCAGCGTAGACCAACCCTACGAGCAGTACTTC. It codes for CASSVDQPYEQYF.